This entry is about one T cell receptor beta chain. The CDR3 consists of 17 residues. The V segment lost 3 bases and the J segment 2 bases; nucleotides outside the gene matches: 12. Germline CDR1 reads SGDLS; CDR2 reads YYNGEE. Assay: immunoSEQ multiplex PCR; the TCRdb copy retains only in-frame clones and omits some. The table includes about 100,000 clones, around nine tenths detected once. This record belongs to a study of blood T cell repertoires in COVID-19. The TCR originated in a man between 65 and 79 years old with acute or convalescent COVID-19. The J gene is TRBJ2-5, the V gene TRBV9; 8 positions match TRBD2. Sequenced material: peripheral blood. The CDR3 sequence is CASSDPLLAGGQETQYF. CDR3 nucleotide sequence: TGTGCCAGCAGCGACCCGCTTCTAGCGGGTGGGCAAGAGACCCAGTACTTC.